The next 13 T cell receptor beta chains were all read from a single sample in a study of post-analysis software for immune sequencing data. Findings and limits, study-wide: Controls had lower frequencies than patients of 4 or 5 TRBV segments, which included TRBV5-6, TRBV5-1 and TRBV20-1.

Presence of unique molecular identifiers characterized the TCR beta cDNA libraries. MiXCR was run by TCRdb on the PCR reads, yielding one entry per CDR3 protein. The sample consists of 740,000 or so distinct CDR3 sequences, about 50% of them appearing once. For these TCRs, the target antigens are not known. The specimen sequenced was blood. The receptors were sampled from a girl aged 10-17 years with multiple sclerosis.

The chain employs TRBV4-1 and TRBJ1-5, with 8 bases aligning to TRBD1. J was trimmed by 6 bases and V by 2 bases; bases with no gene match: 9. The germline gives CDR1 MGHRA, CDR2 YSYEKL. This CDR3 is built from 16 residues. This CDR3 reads CASSQRGQAPFQPQHF. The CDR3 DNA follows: TGCGCCAGCAGCCAACGGGGACAGGCCCCTTTTCAGCCCCAGCATTTT.

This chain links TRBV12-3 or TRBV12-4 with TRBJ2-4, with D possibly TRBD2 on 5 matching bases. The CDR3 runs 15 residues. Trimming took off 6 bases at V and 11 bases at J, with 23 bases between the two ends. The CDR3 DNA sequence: TGTGCCAGCAGCTCCCCGCCCGGACTTCCTCGGGTTCAGTACTTC. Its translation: CASSSPPGLPRVQYF.

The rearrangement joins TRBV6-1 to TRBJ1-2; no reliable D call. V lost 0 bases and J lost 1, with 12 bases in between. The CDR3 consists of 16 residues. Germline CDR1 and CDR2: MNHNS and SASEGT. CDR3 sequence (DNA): TGTGCCAGCAGTGAAGCGCTTCAAGGGATTAACTATGGCTACACCTTC. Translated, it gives CASSEALQGINYGYTF.

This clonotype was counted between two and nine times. CDR3 sequence (DNA): TGTGCCAGCAGCTCCACTTTAGCGGGAGTGGATACGCAGTATTTT. The encoded protein is CASSSTLAGVDTQYF. The J gene is TRBJ2-3, the V gene TRBV7-9, with TRBD2 matching over 9 bases. The V and J ends lost 4 bases and 6 bases, in that order; junction bases with no gene match: 8. CDR3 length: 15 amino acids. Germline V gene data show CDR1 as SEHNR and CDR2 as FQNEAQ (reference sequence). The entire variable domain, with the rest obtained from reference TRBV7-9 and TRBJ2-3, is as follows: DTGVSQNPRHKITKRGQNVTFRCDPISEHNRLYWYRQTLGQGPEFLTYFQNEAQLEKSRLLSDRFSAERPKGSFSTLEIQRTEQGDSAMYLCASSSTLAGVDTQYFGPGTRLTVL.

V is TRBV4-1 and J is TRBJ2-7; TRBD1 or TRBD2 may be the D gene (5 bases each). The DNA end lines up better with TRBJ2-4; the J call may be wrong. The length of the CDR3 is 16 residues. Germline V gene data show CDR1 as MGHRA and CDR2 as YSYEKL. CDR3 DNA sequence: TGCGCCAGCAGCCAGGCCCCGGGACGGTTCAAAAACATTCAGTACTTC. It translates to CASSQAPGRFKNIQYF.

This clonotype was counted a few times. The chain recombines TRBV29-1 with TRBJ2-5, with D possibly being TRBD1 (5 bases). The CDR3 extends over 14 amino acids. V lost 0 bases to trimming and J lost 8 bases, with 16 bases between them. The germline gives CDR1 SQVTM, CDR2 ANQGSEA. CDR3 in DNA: TGCAGCGTTGAAGATCTTTCCGTCAGGGCCACCCAGTACTTC. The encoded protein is CSVEDLSVRATQYF.

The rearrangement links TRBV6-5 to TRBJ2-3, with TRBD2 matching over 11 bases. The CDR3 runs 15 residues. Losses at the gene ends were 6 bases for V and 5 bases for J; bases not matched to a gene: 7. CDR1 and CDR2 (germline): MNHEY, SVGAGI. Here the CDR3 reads CASRGSGRGIDTQYF. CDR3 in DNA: TGTGCCAGCAGGGGTAGCGGGAGGGGTATAGATACGCAGTATTTT.

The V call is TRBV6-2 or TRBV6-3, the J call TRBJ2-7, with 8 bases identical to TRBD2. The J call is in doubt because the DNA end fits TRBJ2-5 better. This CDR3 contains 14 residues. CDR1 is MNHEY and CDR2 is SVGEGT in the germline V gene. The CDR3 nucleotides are TGTGCCAGCGCCCCCGCCCGGGAGGGAGAGACCCAGTACTTC. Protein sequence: CASAPAREGETQYF.

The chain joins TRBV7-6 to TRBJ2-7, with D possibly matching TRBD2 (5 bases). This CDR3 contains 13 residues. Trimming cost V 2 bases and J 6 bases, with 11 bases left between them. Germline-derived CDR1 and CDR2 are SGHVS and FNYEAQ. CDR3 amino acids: CASSLHGEGEQYF. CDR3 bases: TGTGCCAGCAGCTTACACGGGGAAGGCGAGCAGTACTTC. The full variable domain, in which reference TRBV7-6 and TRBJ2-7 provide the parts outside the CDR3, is GAGVSQSPRYKVTKRGQDVALRCDPISGHVSLYWYRQALGQGPEFLTYFNYEAQQDKSGLPNDRFSAERPEGSISTLTIQRTEQRDSAMYRCASSLHGEGEQYFGPGTRLTVT.

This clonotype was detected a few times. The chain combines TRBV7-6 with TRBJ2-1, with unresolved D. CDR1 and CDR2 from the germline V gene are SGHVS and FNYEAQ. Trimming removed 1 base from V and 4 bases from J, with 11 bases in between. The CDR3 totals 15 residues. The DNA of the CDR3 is TGTGCCAGCAGCTTAGTCCCGGACCGGTACAATGAGCAGTTCTTC. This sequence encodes CASSLVPDRYNEQFF.

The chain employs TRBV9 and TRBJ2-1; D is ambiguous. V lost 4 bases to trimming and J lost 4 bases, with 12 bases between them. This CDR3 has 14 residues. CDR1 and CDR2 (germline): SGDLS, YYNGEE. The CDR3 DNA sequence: TGTGCCAGCAGCAACGGATCCCCTTACAATGAGCAGTTCTTC. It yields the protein CASSNGSPYNEQFF.

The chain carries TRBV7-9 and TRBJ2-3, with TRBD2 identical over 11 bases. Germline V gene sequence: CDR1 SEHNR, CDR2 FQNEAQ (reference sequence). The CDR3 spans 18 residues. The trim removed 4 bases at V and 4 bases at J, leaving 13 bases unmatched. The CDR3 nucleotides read TGTGCCAGCAGCTCAATCACATTAGCGGGAGGGCCGCCAGATACGCAGTATTTT. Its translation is CASSSITLAGGPPDTQYF.

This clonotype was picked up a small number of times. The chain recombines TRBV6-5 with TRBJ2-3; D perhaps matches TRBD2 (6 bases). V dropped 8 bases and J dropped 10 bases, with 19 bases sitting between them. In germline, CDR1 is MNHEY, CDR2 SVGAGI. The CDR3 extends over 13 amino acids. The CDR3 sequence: CASWDSFHGAQYF. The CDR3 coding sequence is TGTGCCAGCTGGGACTCCTTTCATGGTGCGCAGTATTTT.